This entry features one T cell receptor beta chain sequence. Its cognate antigen is unknown. This entry is derived from a study of CD8+CD57+ T cells in acquired aplastic anemia. On the study more broadly: Sorted CD4+ and CD8+ cells gave a mean 3.2 ug DNA, range about 0.2 to 27.4 ug.

The CDR3 is made up of 16 amino acids. Trimming took 1 base from V and 4 from J; bases not matched to a gene: 8. CDR1 is SGHVS, CDR2 FNYEAQ, per germline. It was genomic DNA that served as the template for profiling TCR beta VDJ and CDR3. Via MiXCR, TCRdb re-called the reads, giving one row per CDR3 protein. This table has about 190,000 distinct CDR3 sequences, around 65% appearing once. Regarding the study as a whole: Levels of CD8+ Simpson's diversity were not significantly distinct in patients versus controls. In common between the patients and the controls were more than 25 CD8+ CDR3 sequences.

The source of this sequence is a human donor with severe aplastic anemia or a healthy control (not recorded which). The chain carries TRBV7-6 and TRBJ2-7, with 9 bases fitting TRBD1. Sequencing was carried out using sorted CD4+, CD8+, or CD8+CD57+ T cells (not recorded which) from PBMCs. CDR3 DNA sequence: TGTGCCAGCAGCTTAGGCCAGGGGGACAGGGCGTACGAGCAGTACTTC. Residues: CASSLGQGDRAYEQYF. The whole variable domain, filled in from reference TRBV7-6 and TRBJ2-7, reads GAGVSQSPRYKVTKRGQDVALRCDPISGHVSLYWYRQALGQGPEFLTYFNYEAQQDKSGLPNDRFSAERPEGSISTLTIQRTEQRDSAMYRCASSLGQGDRAYEQYFGPGTRLTVT.